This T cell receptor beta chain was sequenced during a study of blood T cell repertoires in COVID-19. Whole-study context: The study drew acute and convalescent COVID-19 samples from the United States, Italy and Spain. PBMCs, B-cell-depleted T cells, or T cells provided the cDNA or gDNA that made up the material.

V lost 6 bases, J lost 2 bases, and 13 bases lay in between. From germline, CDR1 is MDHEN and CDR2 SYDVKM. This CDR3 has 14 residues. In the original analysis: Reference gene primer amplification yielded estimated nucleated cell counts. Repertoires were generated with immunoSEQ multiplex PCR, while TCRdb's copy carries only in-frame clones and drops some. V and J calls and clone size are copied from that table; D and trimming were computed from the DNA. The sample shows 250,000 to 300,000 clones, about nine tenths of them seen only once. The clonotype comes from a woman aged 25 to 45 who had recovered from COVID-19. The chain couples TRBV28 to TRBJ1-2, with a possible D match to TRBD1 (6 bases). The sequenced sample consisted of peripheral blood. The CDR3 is CASSAPDRNYGYTF. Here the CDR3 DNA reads TGTGCCAGCAGCGCCCCTGACAGGAACTATGGCTACACCTTC.